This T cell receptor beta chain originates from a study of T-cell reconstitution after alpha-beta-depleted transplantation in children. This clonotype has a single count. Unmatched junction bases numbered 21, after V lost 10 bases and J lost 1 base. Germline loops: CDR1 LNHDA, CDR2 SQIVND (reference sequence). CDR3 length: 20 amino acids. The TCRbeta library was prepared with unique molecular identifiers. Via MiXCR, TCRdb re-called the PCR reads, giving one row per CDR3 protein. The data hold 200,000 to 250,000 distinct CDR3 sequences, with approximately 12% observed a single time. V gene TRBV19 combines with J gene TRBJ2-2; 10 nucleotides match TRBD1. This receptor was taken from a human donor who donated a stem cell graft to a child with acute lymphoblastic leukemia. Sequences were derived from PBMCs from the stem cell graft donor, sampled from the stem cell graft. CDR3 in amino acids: CAIIKRAGTGASLNTGELFF. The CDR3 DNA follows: TGTGCCATTATCAAGAGAGCCGGGACAGGGGCCTCTCTGAACACCGGGGAGCTGTTTTTT.